This T cell receptor (beta chain) was found in a study of cytomegalovirus exposure and HLA in healthy donors. V was cut by 4 bases and J by 5 bases, with 11 bases left in between. The CDR3 spans 13 residues. Germline-derived CDR1 and CDR2 are LNHDA and SQIVND (reference sequence). 13 Jbeta primers and 60 Vbeta primers were used for the PCR. The assay was immunoSEQ multiplex PCR, and TCRdb's table has in-frame clones only and misses some. The table shows 170,000 or so clones, with about four fifths occurring only once. Material: PBMCs. The sequence was obtained from a woman in her forties or fifties in good health and CMV-seropositive. The rearrangement joins TRBV19 to TRBJ1-1, with a weak D call TRBD1 (5 bases). CDR3 sequence (DNA): TGTGCCAGTAGTAGGGGCCAGTGGACTGAAGCTTTCTTT. Protein product: CASSRGQWTEAFF. Supplemented by reference TRBV19 and TRBJ1-1, the full variable domain reads DGGITQSPKYLFRKEGQNVTLSCEQNLNHDAMYWYRQDPGQGLRLIYYSQIVNDFQKGDIAEGYSVSREKKESFPLTVTSAQKNPTAFYLCASSRGQWTEAFFGQGTRLTVV.